This is a list of T cell receptor beta chains from one sample in a study of PD-1 blockade in classical Hodgkin lymphoma. This table comes from immunoSEQ multiplex PCR, and its TCRdb copy is limited to in-frame clones, with some not included. Here the sample spans approximately 12,000 clones, roughly 84% being singletons. The starting material was peripheral blood mononuclear cells (PBMCs), obtained at baseline. The receptors were sampled from a human donor with classical Hodgkin lymphoma. Both conserved end residues are part of each CDR3. D genes are given only for firm matches. Clone size is stated in some rows and not others, as once, few, many or a class when expanded.

d_gene	len	v_gene	j_gene	abundance	CDR3aa	CDR3nt
NA	11	TRBV9	TRBJ2-7	NA	CASSVGDILTF	TGTGCCAGCAGCGTAGGGGACATCTTGACGTTC
NA	12	TRBV9	TRBJ2-5	NA	CASSVGEETQYF	TGTGCCAGCAGCGTAGGGGAAGAGACCCAGTACTTC
NA	13	TRBV29-1	TRBJ2-7	NA	CSATTGKTYEQYF	TGCAGCGCGACAACCGGGAAAACCTACGAGCAGTACTTC
NA	15	TRBV13	TRBJ2-7	NA	CASSLGAGPSYEQYF	TGTGCCAGCAGCTTAGGGGCAGGGCCCTCCTACGAGCAGTACTTC
NA	13	TRBV7-2	TRBJ2-1	NA	CASSLDGTFEQFF	TGTGCCAGCAGCTTAGATGGTACATTTGAGCAGTTCTTC
TRBD2	18	TRBV14	TRBJ2-1	once	CASSQDLRASGRYNEQFF	TGTGCCAGCAGCCAAGATTTGAGGGCTAGCGGGAGGTACAATGAGCAGTTCTTC
TRBD1	13	TRBV5-4	TRBJ1-2	NA	CASSVGQGSGYTF	TGTGCCAGCAGCGTGGGACAGGGTTCTGGCTACACCTTC
NA	12	TRBV5-4	TRBJ2-1	NA	CASSLGGNEQFF	TGTGCCAGCAGCTTGGGGGGCAATGAGCAGTTCTTC
TRBD2	16	TRBV19	TRBJ2-3	NA	CASSMVSSGITDTQYF	TGTGCCAGTAGTATGGTATCTAGCGGGATCACAGATACGCAGTATTTT
NA	14	TRBV6-1	TRBJ1-2	NA	CASSEGWQGIGYTF	TGTGCCAGCAGTGAAGGGTGGCAGGGTATTGGCTACACCTTC
TRBD2	17	TRBV19	TRBJ2-1	NA	CASSIKGLAGGYNEQFF	TGTGCCAGTAGTATAAAGGGACTAGCGGGAGGCTACAATGAGCAGTTCTTC
TRBD1	15	TRBV27	TRBJ1-1	NA	CASSFSGTGRTEAFF	TGTGCCAGCAGTTTTTCCGGGACAGGGAGGACTGAAGCTTTCTTT
NA	12	TRBV5-6	TRBJ1-1	NA	CASSLRGTEAFF	TGTGCCAGCAGCTTGCGGGGCACTGAAGCTTTCTTT
TRBD1	16	TRBV7-2	TRBJ2-1	NA	CASRPTGGTGGYEQFF	TGTGCCAGCAGACCAACAGGGGGAACTGGGGGCTATGAGCAGTTCTTC
TRBD1	14	TRBV2	TRBJ1-2	NA	CASSVMTGGGGYTF	TGTGCCAGCAGTGTGATGACAGGGGGGGGAGGCTACACCTTC
NA	15	TRBV5-1	TRBJ2-2	NA	CASSLEGPWTGELFF	TGCGCCAGCAGCTTGGAGGGCCCTTGGACCGGGGAGCTGTTTTTT
NA	13	TRBV7-9	TRBJ2-7	NA	CASSDSTLYEQYF	TGTGCCAGCAGCGACTCGACACTTTACGAGCAGTACTTC
NA	16	TRBV19	TRBJ1-4	NA	CASSILEGATNEKLFF	TGTGCCAGTAGTATACTGGAGGGGGCAACTAATGAAAAACTGTTTTTT
NA	14	TRBV28	TRBJ2-5	NA	CASSLEGRTKTQYF	TGTGCCAGCAGTTTAGAAGGGCGGACGAAGACCCAGTACTTC
NA	15	TRBV28	TRBJ1-2	few	CASSLYRGDLYGYTF	TGTGCCAGCAGTTTATATAGAGGGGACCTATATGGCTACACCTTC
NA	12	TRBV28	TRBJ1-2	NA	CASSTSGGGYTF	TGTGCCAGCTCCACCTCCGGCGGTGGCTACACCTTC
NA	14	TRBV5-1	TRBJ2-1	NA	CASSPDVSYNEQFF	TGCGCCAGCAGCCCGGACGTTTCCTACAATGAGCAGTTCTTC
NA	13	TRBV6-5	TRBJ1-4	NA	CASSKGGFEKLFF	TGTGCCAGCAGTAAAGGGGGTTTTGAAAAACTGTTTTTT
TRBD1	15	TRBV27	TRBJ2-7	NA	CASSPRDRASYEQYF	TGTGCCAGCAGTCCTCGGGACAGGGCTTCCTACGAGCAGTACTTC
TRBD1	15	TRBV6-6	TRBJ1-5	NA	CASRPTGGYNQPQHF	TGTGCCAGCAGGCCGACAGGGGGCTACAATCAGCCCCAGCATTTT
NA	13	TRBV7-6	TRBJ1-4	few	CASSLGGTRELFF	TGTGCCAGCAGCTTAGGGGGGACGCGGGAACTGTTTTTT
NA	12	TRBV29-1	TRBJ1-1	NA	CSAPYQGTEAFF	TGCAGCGCTCCCTACCAGGGGACTGAAGCTTTCTTT
NA	13	TRBV6-1	TRBJ2-3	NA	CASSSSAGRTQYF	TGTGCCAGCAGTTCCTCTGCGGGACGTACGCAGTATTTT
NA	14	TRBV5-1	TRBJ2-5	NA	CASSLPGASETQYF	TGCGCCAGCAGCTTGCCGGGGGCTAGTGAGACCCAGTACTTC
TRBD2	13	TRBV10-3	TRBJ2-5	NA	CAISGGGPETQYF	TGTGCCATCAGTGGGGGGGGACCGGAGACCCAGTACTTC
TRBD2	16	TRBV11-3	TRBJ2-1	NA	CASSSPGGDRYNEQFF	TGTGCCAGCAGCTCCCCCGGGGGGGACCGATACAATGAGCAGTTCTTC
TRBD2	15	TRBV5-1	TRBJ2-3	NA	CASSETSGRTDTQYF	TGCGCCAGCAGCGAGACTAGCGGGAGGACGGATACGCAGTATTTT
NA	15	TRBV4-3	TRBJ2-7	NA	CASSQDRGEGYEQYF	TGCGCCAGCAGCCAAGATCGGGGAGAAGGCTACGAGCAGTACTTC
NA	15	TRBV5-1	TRBJ1-2	NA	CASSLSEGGHYGYTF	TGCGCCAGCAGCTTGAGCGAGGGAGGACATTATGGCTACACCTTC
TRBD1	13	TRBV7-2	TRBJ1-1	NA	CASSLARGTEAFF	TGTGCCAGCAGCTTGGCCAGGGGGACTGAAGCTTTCTTT
NA	12	TRBV18	TRBJ2-1	NA	CASSGLRNEQFF	TGTGCCAGCTCCGGACTGCGCAATGAGCAGTTCTTC
NA	12	TRBV14	TRBJ2-5	NA	CASSQVQETQYF	TGTGCCAGCAGCCAAGTCCAAGAGACCCAGTACTTC
NA	15	TRBV7-2	TRBJ1-2	NA	CASSLAGTIYYGYTF	TGTGCCAGCAGCTTAGCGGGAACTATCTACTATGGCTACACCTTC
NA	14	TRBV10-3	TRBJ1-1	NA	CATSGAVPEGEAFF	TGTGCTACGTCCGGGGCCGTCCCGGAGGGTGAAGCTTTCTTT
NA	13	TRBV29-1	TRBJ1-2	few	CSVEGTLNYGYTF	TGCAGCGTTGAAGGGACATTGAACTATGGCTACACCTTC
NA	15	TRBV13	TRBJ1-2	NA	CASSLGRGFNYGYTF	TGTGCCAGCAGCTTAGGCAGGGGCTTTAACTATGGCTACACCTTC
NA	18	TRBV4-2	TRBJ2-2	NA	CASSHPREVAENTGELFF	TGTGCCAGCAGCCATCCCCGGGAAGTAGCGGAGAACACCGGGGAGCTGTTTTTT
NA	16	TRBV2	TRBJ1-4	NA	CASSRDYSATNEKLFF	TGTGCCAGCAGCCGGGACTATTCGGCGACTAATGAAAAACTGTTTTTT
NA	13	TRBV5-1	TRBJ2-2	NA	CASSWTNTGELFF	TGCGCCAGCAGCTGGACTAACACCGGGGAGCTGTTTTTT
NA	14	TRBV7-6	TRBJ2-7	once	CASSSPGSDYEQYF	TGTGCCAGCAGCTCCCCCGGATCAGACTACGAGCAGTACTTC
TRBD1	15	TRBV28	TRBJ2-2	NA	CASSFGQVHTGELFF	TGTGCCAGCAGTTTTGGACAGGTACACACCGGGGAGCTGTTTTTT
NA	14	TRBV5-6	TRBJ2-4	NA	CASSFPLAKNIQYF	TGTGCCAGCAGCTTCCCTTTAGCCAAAAACATTCAGTACTTC
NA	12	TRBV5-1	TRBJ2-1	NA	CASRWWGDEQFF	TGCGCCAGCAGGTGGTGGGGCGACGAGCAGTTCTTC
TRBD2	15	TRBV6-6	TRBJ2-7	NA	CASSTPSGRAGEQYF	TGTGCCAGCAGTACCCCCAGCGGGAGGGCCGGCGAGCAGTACTTC
NA	11	TRBV28	TRBJ2-7	NA	CASRQGHEQYF	TGTGCCAGCAGACAGGGTCACGAGCAGTACTTC
NA	16	TRBV28	TRBJ1-5	NA	CASRSGGSPFNQPQHF	TGTGCCAGTAGGTCGGGGGGCAGTCCTTTCAATCAGCCCCAGCATTTT
NA	17	TRBV21-1	TRBJ1-5	NA	CASSQNPWRRSNQPQHF	TGTGCCAGCAGCCAAAACCCGTGGAGGAGGTCCAATCAGCCCCAGCATTTT
NA	13	TRBV5-6	TRBJ1-2	NA	CASSWRGDDGYTF	TGTGCCAGCAGCTGGCGGGGAGATGATGGCTACACCTTC
TRBD1	15	TRBV4-2	TRBJ1-1	NA	CASSKDRTMNTEAFF	TGTGCCAGCAGCAAGGACAGGACAATGAACACTGAAGCTTTCTTT
NA	15	TRBV7-2	TRBJ2-3	NA	CASSLVWGSSDTQYF	TGTGCCAGCAGCTTAGTTTGGGGCAGTTCAGATACGCAGTATTTT
TRBD1	13	TRBV28	TRBJ2-7	NA	CASTRQGFYEQYF	TGTGCCAGCACTAGACAGGGTTTCTACGAGCAGTACTTC
TRBD1	17	TRBV25-1	TRBJ2-5	NA	CASSKTAGTGAAKTQYF	TGTGCCAGCAGCAAAACCGCGGGGACAGGGGCAGCAAAGACCCAGTACTTC
TRBD1	17	TRBV7-7	TRBJ2-2	NA	CASSHHDSDRPTGELFF	TGTGCTAGCAGCCACCATGACTCGGACAGGCCCACCGGGGAGCTGTTTTTT
NA	15	TRBV4-3	TRBJ1-1	NA	CASSLSLGGDTEAFF	TGCGCCAGCAGCCTCTCCTTGGGAGGAGACACTGAAGCTTTCTTT
NA	13	TRBV6-1	TRBJ2-2	NA	CASRGVGTGELFF	TGTGCCAGCAGGGGAGTAGGGACCGGGGAGCTGTTTTTT